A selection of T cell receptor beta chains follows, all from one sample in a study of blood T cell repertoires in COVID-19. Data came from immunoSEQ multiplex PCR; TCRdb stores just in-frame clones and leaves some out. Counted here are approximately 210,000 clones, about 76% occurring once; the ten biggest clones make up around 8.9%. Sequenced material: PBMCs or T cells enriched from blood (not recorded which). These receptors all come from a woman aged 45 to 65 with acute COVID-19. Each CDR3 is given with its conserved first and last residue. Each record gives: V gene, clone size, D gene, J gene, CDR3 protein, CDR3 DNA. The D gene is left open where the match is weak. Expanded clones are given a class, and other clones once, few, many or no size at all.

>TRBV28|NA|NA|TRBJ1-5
CASSLSGPNQPQHF
TGTGCCAGCAGTTTAAGCGGTCCCAATCAGCCCCAGCATTTT
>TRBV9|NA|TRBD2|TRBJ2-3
CANKEGLAGEVKGDTQYF
TGTGCTAACAAAGAGGGCCTAGCGGGAGAAGTTAAGGGAGATACGCAGTATTTT
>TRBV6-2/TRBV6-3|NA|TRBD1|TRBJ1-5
CASSREGQGEQPQHF
TGTGCCAGCAGTCGGGAAGGGCAGGGGGAACAGCCCCAGCATTTT
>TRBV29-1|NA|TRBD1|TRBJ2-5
CSVGTGVRETQYF
TGCAGCGTAGGGACAGGGGTGAGAGAGACCCAGTACTTC
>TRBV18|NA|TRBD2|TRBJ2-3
CASSQTSGRIDTQYF
TGTGCCAGCTCACAGACTAGCGGGAGAATAGATACGCAGTATTTT
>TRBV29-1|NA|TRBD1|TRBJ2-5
CSVEDGQGEQETQYF
TGCAGCGTTGAAGATGGGCAGGGGGAACAAGAGACCCAGTACTTC
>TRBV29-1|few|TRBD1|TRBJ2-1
CSVAQMAGTGSITEQFF
TGCAGCGTTGCCCAAATGGCCGGGACAGGATCCATTACTGAGCAGTTCTTC
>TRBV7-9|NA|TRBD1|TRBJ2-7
CASSLQGGPSSYEQYF
TGTGCCAGCAGCCTACAAGGGGGCCCCAGCTCCTACGAGCAGTACTTC
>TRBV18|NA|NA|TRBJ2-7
CASSPLRTALEGYEQYF
TGTGCCAGCTCACCTTTAAGGACAGCGCTAGAAGGGTACGAGCAGTACTTC
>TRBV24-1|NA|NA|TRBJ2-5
CATSDSGTGRGGTQYF
TGTGCCACCAGTGATTCCGGGACAGGCCGCGGGGGGACCCAGTACTTC
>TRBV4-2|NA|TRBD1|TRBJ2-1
CASSAPPDRVRFF
TGTGCCAGCAGCGCGCCACCCGACAGGGTAAGGTTCTTC
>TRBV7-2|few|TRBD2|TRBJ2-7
CASSSPGLANYEQYF
TGTGCCAGCAGTTCTCCGGGACTAGCGAACTACGAGCAGTACTTC
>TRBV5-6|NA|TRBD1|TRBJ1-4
CASSLRQGEKLFF
TGTGCCAGCAGCTTAAGACAGGGGGAAAAACTGTTTTTT
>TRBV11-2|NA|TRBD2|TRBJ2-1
CASSAFGGYNEQFF
TGTGCCAGCAGCGCCTTCGGGGGGTACAATGAGCAGTTCTTC
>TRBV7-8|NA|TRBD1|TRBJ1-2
CASSLAGTAINYGYTF
TGTGCCAGCAGCTTAGCGGGGACAGCGATTAACTATGGCTACACCTTC
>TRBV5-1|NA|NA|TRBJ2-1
CASSGIRENEQFF
TGCGCCAGCAGCGGAATCAGGGAAAATGAGCAGTTCTTC
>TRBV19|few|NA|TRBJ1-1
CASSDQVNTEAFF
TGTGCCAGTAGTGACCAGGTGAACACTGAAGCTTTCTTT
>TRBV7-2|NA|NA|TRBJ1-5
CASSLASGLGDNQPQHF
TGTGCCAGCAGCTTAGCGTCAGGACTAGGGGACAATCAGCCCCAGCATTTT
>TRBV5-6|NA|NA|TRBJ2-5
CASSLVRQETQYF
TGTGCCAGCAGCTTGGTACGGCAAGAGACCCAGTACTTC
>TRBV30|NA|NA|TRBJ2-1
CAWSVQGSSYNEQFF
TGTGCCTGGAGTGTCCAGGGGAGCTCCTACAATGAGCAGTTCTTC
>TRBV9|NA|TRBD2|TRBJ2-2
CASSGRLASGELFF
TGTGCCAGCAGCGGCCGACTAGCCTCCGGGGAGCTGTTTTTT
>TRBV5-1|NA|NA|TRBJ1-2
CASSLMADYGYTF
TGCGCCAGCAGCTTGATGGCAGACTATGGCTACACCTTC
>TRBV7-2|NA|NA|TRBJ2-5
CASSSGPGGRETQYF
TGTGCCAGCAGCTCGGGCCCCGGGGGGCGAGAGACCCAGTACTTC
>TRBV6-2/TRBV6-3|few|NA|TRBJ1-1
CASSYGQRNTEAFF
TGTGCCAGCAGTTACGGACAGAGGAACACTGAAGCTTTCTTT
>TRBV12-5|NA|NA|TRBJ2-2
CASGPGHPGELFF
TGTGCTAGTGGCCCCGGACACCCCGGGGAGCTGTTTTTT
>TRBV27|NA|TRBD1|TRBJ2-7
CASSQPGGSSYEQYF
TGTGCCAGCAGCCAACCAGGGGGCTCCTCCTACGAGCAGTACTTC
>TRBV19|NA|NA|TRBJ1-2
CASSIPNANYGYTF
TGTGCCAGTAGTATTCCCAATGCTAACTATGGCTACACCTTC
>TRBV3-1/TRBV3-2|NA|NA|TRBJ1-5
CASSQARSQPQHF
TGTGCCAGCAGCCAAGCGAGGAGTCAGCCCCAGCATTTT
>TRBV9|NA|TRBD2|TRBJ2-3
CASSPLAGSTDTQYF
TGTGCCAGCAGCCCCCTAGCGGGAAGCACAGATACGCAGTATTTT
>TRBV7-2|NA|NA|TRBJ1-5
CASTSGIRSNQPQHF
TGTGCCAGCACCTCCGGGATCAGGAGCAATCAGCCCCAGCATTTT
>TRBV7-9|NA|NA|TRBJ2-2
CASSSRLGDTGELFF
TGTGCCAGCAGCTCACGACTAGGGGACACCGGGGAGCTGTTTTTT
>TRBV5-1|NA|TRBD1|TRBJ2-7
CASSFGGTGGYEQYF
TGCGCCAGCAGCTTCGGGGGGACAGGGGGCTACGAGCAGTACTTC
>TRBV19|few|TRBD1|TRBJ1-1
CASTPQGVTEAFF
TGTGCCAGTACCCCACAGGGGGTGACTGAAGCTTTCTTT
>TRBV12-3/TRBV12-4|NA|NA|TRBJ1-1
CASSSLTEAFF
TGTGCCAGCAGTTCTTTGACTGAAGCTTTCTTT
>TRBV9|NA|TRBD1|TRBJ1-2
CASSIEGQGSYGYTF
TGTGCCAGCAGCATAGAGGGACAGGGGAGCTATGGCTACACCTTC
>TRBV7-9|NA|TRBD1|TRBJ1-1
CASSLRQGFSTEAFF
TGTGCCAGCAGCTTACGACAGGGCTTTAGCACTGAAGCTTTCTTT
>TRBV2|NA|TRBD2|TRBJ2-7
CASSRLASSYEQYF
TGTGCCAGCAGTCGACTAGCTAGCTCCTACGAGCAGTACTTC
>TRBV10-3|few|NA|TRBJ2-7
CAIKGGQLSYEQYF
TGTGCCATCAAGGGGGGGCAACTCTCCTACGAGCAGTACTTC
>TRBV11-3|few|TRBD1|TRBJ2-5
CASSPEAGGEETQYF
TGTGCCAGCAGCCCCGAGGCAGGGGGTGAAGAGACCCAGTACTTC
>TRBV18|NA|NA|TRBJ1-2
CASSPQGTGYGYTF
TGTGCCAGCTCACCGCAGGGTACAGGCTATGGCTACACCTTC
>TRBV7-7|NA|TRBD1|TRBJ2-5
CASSLTGGTETQYF
TGTGCTAGCAGCTTAACAGGGGGTACGGAGACCCAGTACTTC
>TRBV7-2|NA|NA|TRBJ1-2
CASSPTGTLPYGYTF
TGTGCCAGCAGCCCAACCGGGACACTGCCCTATGGCTACACCTTC
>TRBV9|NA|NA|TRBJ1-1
CASGVGAEFMNTEAFF
TGTGCCAGCGGAGTGGGGGCAGAGTTTATGAACACTGAAGCTTTCTTT
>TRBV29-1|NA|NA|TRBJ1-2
CSVLPGVGGYTF
TGCAGCGTACTTCCAGGGGTCGGAGGCTACACCTTC
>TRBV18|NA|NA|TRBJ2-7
CASSPYRGEYEQYF
TGTGCCAGCTCACCCTATAGGGGTGAGTACGAGCAGTACTTC
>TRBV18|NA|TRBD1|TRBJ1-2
CASSPLTDRGRGYTF
TGTGCCAGCTCACCACTAACGGACAGGGGCCGGGGCTACACCTTC
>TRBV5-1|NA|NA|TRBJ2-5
CASSSGKETQYF
TGCGCCAGCAGCTCGGGGAAAGAGACCCAGTACTTC
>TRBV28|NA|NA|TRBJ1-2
CASSDWGGYGYTF
TGTGCCAGCAGCGACTGGGGGGGGTATGGCTACACCTTC
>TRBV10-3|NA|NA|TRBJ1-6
CATRDTPFSPLHF
TGTGCCACTAGGGACACGCCTTTCTCACCCCTCCACTTT
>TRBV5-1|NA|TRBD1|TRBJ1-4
CASSSGQGLEKLFF
TGCGCCAGCAGCTCGGGACAGGGGTTGGAAAAACTGTTTTTT
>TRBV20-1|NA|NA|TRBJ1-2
CSASPRGGPNYGYTF
TGCAGTGCTAGTCCTCGGGGGGGGCCTAACTATGGCTACACCTTC
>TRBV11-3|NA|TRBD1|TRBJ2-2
CASSIGQGANNGGELFF
TGTGCCAGCAGCATTGGACAGGGGGCGAATAACGGCGGGGAGCTGTTTTTT
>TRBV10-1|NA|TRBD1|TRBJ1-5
CASRRQGNQPQHF
TGCGCCAGCAGGAGACAGGGAAATCAGCCCCAGCATTTT
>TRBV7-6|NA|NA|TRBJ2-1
CASSPHRQGTANEQFF
TGTGCCAGCAGCCCACATCGGCAGGGAACGGCAAATGAGCAGTTCTTC